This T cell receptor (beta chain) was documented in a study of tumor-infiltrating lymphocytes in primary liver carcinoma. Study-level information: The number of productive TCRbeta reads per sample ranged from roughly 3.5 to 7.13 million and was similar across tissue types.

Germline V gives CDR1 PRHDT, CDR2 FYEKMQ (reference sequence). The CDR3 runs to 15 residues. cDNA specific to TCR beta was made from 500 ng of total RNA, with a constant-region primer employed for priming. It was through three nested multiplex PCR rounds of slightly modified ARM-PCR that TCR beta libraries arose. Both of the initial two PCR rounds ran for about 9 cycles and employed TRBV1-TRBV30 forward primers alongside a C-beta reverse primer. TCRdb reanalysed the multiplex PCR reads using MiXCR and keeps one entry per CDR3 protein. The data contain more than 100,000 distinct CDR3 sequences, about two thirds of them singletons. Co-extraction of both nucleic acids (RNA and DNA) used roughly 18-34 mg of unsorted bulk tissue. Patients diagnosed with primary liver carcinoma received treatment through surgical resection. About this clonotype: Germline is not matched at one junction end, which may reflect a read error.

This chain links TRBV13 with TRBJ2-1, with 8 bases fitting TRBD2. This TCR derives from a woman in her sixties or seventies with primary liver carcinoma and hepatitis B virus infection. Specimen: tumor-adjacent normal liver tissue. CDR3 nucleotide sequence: TGTACCAGCAGTTTAGGTACTAGCGGAAACAATGAGCAGTTCTTC. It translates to CTSSLGTSGNNEQFF. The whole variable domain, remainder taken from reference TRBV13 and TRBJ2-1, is AAGVIQSPRHLIKEKRETATLKCYPIPRHDTVYWYQQGPGQDPQFLISFYEKMQSDKGSIPDRFSAQQFSDYHSELNMSSLELGDSALYFCTSSLGTSGNNEQFFGPGTRLTVL.